A single sample is the source of the 23 T cell receptor beta chains below, sequenced in a study of metastatic and nonmetastatic thyroid tumors. TCRdb re-called clones from the PCR reads using MiXCR. The data show tens of thousands of clones, less than 60% seen once. Patients had received no treatment of any kind before thyroid surgery. The source material was tumor tissue. The receptors derive from a male donor with papillary thyroid cancer or a benign thyroid nodule (not recorded which). Some clones in this sample may be carry-over from other donors' samples.

V usage is TRBV7-3 and J usage is TRBJ1-1; weak D call: TRBD1 (5 bases). The CDR3 is 13 residues long. V was clipped by 5 bases and J by 5 bases, with 12 bases between them. The germline gives CDR1 SGHTA, CDR2 FQGTGA. The CDR3 here is CASSPMGGTEAFF. The CDR3 DNA follows: TGTGCCAGCAGCCCGATGGGGGGGACTGAAGCTTTCTTT.

The chain uses TRBV11-2 and TRBJ2-7, with D tentatively TRBD2 (6 bases). Trimming shortened V by 1 base and J by 8 bases, and 24 bases separated the two germline ends. The length of the CDR3 is 17 residues. Germline-derived CDR1 and CDR2 are SGHAT and FQNNGV. The CDR3 spells CASSLVSPPGVGGQQYF. Here the CDR3 DNA reads TGTGCCAGCAGCTTAGTGTCCCCCCCGGGCGTCGGGGGTCAGCAGTACTTC.

This clone was observed a few times. The DNA of the CDR3 is TGTGCCAGCGGCGACTTCACAGATACGCAGTATTTT. This gives the protein CASGDFTDTQYF. The rearrangement uses TRBV2 and TRBJ2-3; D remains ambiguous. CDR1 SNHLY and CDR2 FYNNEI come from the germline V gene. V was shortened by 8 bases and J by 2 bases, with 8 bases between the two germline ends. CDR3 size: 12 residues.

The J gene is TRBJ2-1, the V gene TRBV24-1; 7 bases align to TRBD1. Germline values: CDR1 KGHDR, CDR2 SFDVKD. With V trimmed by 5 bases and J by 6 bases, 15 bases remained unmatched. The CDR3 runs 17 residues. The CDR3 nucleotides read TGTGCCACCAGTGGGGGAGAACAGGGGCCGTCCCTCAATGAGCAGTTCTTC. This codes for CATSGGEQGPSLNEQFF.

The chain couples TRBV30 to TRBJ2-2; 10 bases align to TRBD1. The CDR3 contains 15 residues. Germline V CDR1 and CDR2: GTSNPN, SVGIG (reference sequence). Losses at the gene ends were 2 bases for V and 6 bases for J; bases not matched to a gene: 6. CDR3 nucleotide sequence: TGTGCCTGGAGTCATGGGACAGGGGAGGCCGGGGAGCTGTTTTTT. As protein: CAWSHGTGEAGELFF.

The V and J genes are TRBV28 and TRBJ2-7; 9 nucleotides match TRBD1. The germline V gene has CDR1 MDHEN and CDR2 SYDVKM. Trimming removed 6 bases from V and 4 bases from J; junction bases left unmatched: 7. The CDR3 runs to 14 residues. The CDR3 loop is CASRPGQGFYEQYF. Written as DNA, the CDR3 is TGTGCCAGCAGACCGGGACAGGGATTTTACGAGCAGTACTTC. Together with reference TRBV28 and TRBJ2-7, the CDR3 gives the full variable domain: DVKVTQSSRYLVKRTGEKVFLECVQDMDHENMFWYRQDPGLGLRLIYFSYDVKMKEKGDIPEGYSVSREKKERFSLILESASTNQTSMYLCASRPGQGFYEQYFGPGTRLTVT.

The chain joins TRBV4-2 to TRBJ2-7; D might be TRBD1 or TRBD2, each matching 5 bases. V was cut by 4 bases and J by 0 bases, with 13 bases left in between. This CDR3 is 15 amino acids long. The germline V gene has CDR1 LGHNA and CDR2 YNFKEQ. This CDR3 reads CASSRPGTDSYEQYF. CDR3 nucleotides: TGTGCCAGCAGCCGACCCGGGACCGACTCCTACGAGCAGTACTTC.

Only a few counts were recorded for this clone. The chain has TRBV19 and TRBJ1-2; 7 bases fit TRBD1. Per the germline V gene, CDR1 is LNHDA and CDR2 is SQIVND (reference sequence). Losses at the gene ends were 7 bases for V and 4 bases for J; bases not matched to a gene: 6. The CDR3 extends over 13 amino acids. CDR3 sequence (DNA): TGTGCCAGTATTAAGGGGACAGCCTATGGCTACACCTTC. Residues: CASIKGTAYGYTF.

This chain joins TRBV18 and TRBJ2-7, with TRBD1 as a possible D gene (5 bases). Germline V gene data show CDR1 as KGHSH and CDR2 as LQKENI. The length of the CDR3 is 12 residues. The V end was cut by 5 bases, the J end by 3 bases, with 8 bases between. CDR3 coding DNA: TGTGCCAGCTCATCGACAGACTACGAGCAGTACTTC. Translation gives CASSSTDYEQYF. Combining the CDR3 with reference TRBV18 and TRBJ2-7 gives the whole variable domain NAGVMQNPRHLVRRRGQEARLRCSPMKGHSHVYWYRQLPEEGLKFMVYLQKENIIDESGMPKERFSAEFPKEGPSILRIQQVVRGDSAAYFCASSSTDYEQYFGPGTRLTVT.

As regards this clone: At one of its ends the junction is not consistent with the germline gene, which may arise from a read error. This sequence joins TRBV5-1 and TRBJ2-7; D may correspond to TRBD1 or TRBD2 (5 bases each). The CDR3 consists of 16 residues. Per the germline V gene, CDR1 is SGHRS and CDR2 is YFSETQ. CDR3 loop: CASILAMGTDPYEQYF. CDR3 bases: TGCGCCAGCATCTTGGCAATGGGGACGGATCCCTACGAGCAGTACTTC.

The V and J genes are TRBV28 and TRBJ1-5; no clear D. V shed 6 bases and J shed 0 bases, with 15 bases lying between them. The length of the CDR3 is 16 residues. Germline V CDR1 and CDR2: MDHEN, SYDVKM. The CDR3 sequence is CASRPPGRLSNQPQHF. The CDR3 DNA reads as TGTGCCAGCAGACCTCCCGGGAGGCTTAGCAATCAGCCCCAGCATTTT.

This clone occurred once. The rearrangement links TRBV4-1 to TRBJ2-7, with D perhaps being TRBD1 or TRBD2 (5 bases each). Germline loops: CDR1 MGHRA, CDR2 YSYEKL. The CDR3 sequence is 15 residues long. V lost 2 bases and J lost 3, with 14 bases in between. The CDR3 here is CASSQTSGDLYEQYF. In DNA form, the CDR3 reads TGCGCCAGCAGCCAAACGTCTGGGGACCTCTACGAGCAGTACTTC.

This chain connects TRBV7-6 to TRBJ2-1; 11 bases line up with TRBD1. Germline-derived CDR1 and CDR2 are SGHVS and FNYEAQ. The CDR3 is 15 amino acids. V shed 5 bases and J 2 bases; nucleotides not matched to a gene: 2. The CDR3 here is CASSLGQGAYNEQFF. The CDR3, as DNA: TGTGCCAGCAGCCTGGGACAGGGGGCCTACAATGAGCAGTTCTTC.

The V gene is TRBV6-1, the J gene TRBJ2-7, with TRBD1 matching 9 bases. V lost 8 bases and J lost 3; bases outside the gene matches: 8. The CDR3 is 14 amino acids. CDR1 MNHNS and CDR2 SASEGT come from the germline V gene. In DNA form, the CDR3 reads TGTGCCAGCGAAAGACAGGGGGAAAACTACGAGCAGTACTTC. It translates to CASERQGENYEQYF.

The chain has TRBV6-1 and TRBJ1-1, with a tentative D call TRBD1 (5 bases). Germline V gene sequence: CDR1 MNHNS, CDR2 SASEGT. V gave up 1 base and J gave up 0 bases, with 6 bases separating them. This CDR3 region has 14 residues. The CDR3 is CASSEGGVNTEAFF. In DNA, the CDR3 is TGTGCCAGCAGTGAAGGAGGGGTGAACACTGAAGCTTTCTTT.

The chain combines TRBV18 with TRBJ2-1; TRBD1 agrees at 7 bases. The germline V gene has CDR1 KGHSH and CDR2 LQKENI. V shed 6 bases and J 2 bases; nucleotides not matched to a gene: 10. The CDR3 runs to 16 residues. CDR3 bases: TGTGCCAGCTCCCCCAGCTGGGGACAGCCCTACAATGAGCAGTTCTTC. It is translated as CASSPSWGQPYNEQFF.

This sequence joins TRBV19 and TRBJ2-1; possible D gene TRBD2, 5 bases. CDR1 is LNHDA and CDR2 is SQIVND in the germline V gene (reference sequence). The CDR3 consists of 13 residues. V lost 4 bases to trimming and J lost 3 bases, with 7 bases between them. CDR3 coding DNA: TGTGCCAGTAGTAGGACTGTCTACAATGAGCAGTTCTTC. Translating gives CASSRTVYNEQFF.

The rearrangement joins TRBV7-3 to TRBJ2-1; 11 nucleotides agree with TRBD1. V lost 4 bases to trimming and J lost 2 bases; unmatched junction nucleotides: 1. There are 15 residues in the CDR3. Per the germline V gene, CDR1 is SGHTA and CDR2 is FQGTGA. CDR3 in amino acids: CASSWDRGAYNEQFF. The CDR3 coding sequence is TGTGCCAGCAGCTGGGACAGGGGGGCCTACAATGAGCAGTTCTTC.

The chain recombines TRBV19 with TRBJ1-5; possibly TRBD1 for D (5 bases). Germline V lookup: CDR1 LNHDA, CDR2 SQIVND (reference sequence). Trimming took off 3 bases at V and 6 bases at J, with 9 bases between the two ends. The length of the CDR3 is 13 residues. CDR3 DNA sequence: TGTGCCAGTAGTATGGGCAGGGCTCAGCCCCAGCATTTT. Amino acid sequence: CASSMGRAQPQHF.

The J gene is TRBJ2-2, the V gene TRBV19; D is perhaps TRBD2 (6 bases). V lost 6 bases and J lost 4, with 27 bases in between. There are 19 residues in the CDR3. Germline V CDR1 and CDR2: LNHDA, SQIVND (reference sequence). In DNA form, the CDR3 reads TGTGCCAGTAGCGCTGGGTTCGGGGTCTGGGAGCGGGCCACCGGGGAGCTGTTTTTT. Its translation is CASSAGFGVWERATGELFF.

The V and J genes are TRBV28 and TRBJ2-7; D unclear. Trimming removed 5 bases at V and 3 bases at J, with 11 bases between. From germline, CDR1 is MDHEN and CDR2 SYDVKM. This CDR3 region has 13 residues. The CDR3: CASSLSDLYEQYF. For the CDR3, the DNA is TGTGCCAGCAGTCTGTCCGATCTCTACGAGCAGTACTTC.

This clone was counted between two and nine times. The gene calls are TRBV20-1 and TRBJ1-1; tentatively, D is TRBD1 (6 bases). This CDR3 has 16 amino acids. Germline V gene sequence: CDR1 DFQATT, CDR2 SNEGSKA (reference sequence). Trimming stripped 5 bases from V and 0 bases from J, with 19 bases between. CDR3 DNA sequence: TGCAGTGCTCCAGTACCAGGGGAGGGCTTGAACACTGAAGCTTTCTTT. It is translated as CSAPVPGEGLNTEAFF.

This clone was counted a few times. The chain has TRBV6-1 and TRBJ2-7; 7 positions agree with TRBD2. The CDR3 runs 16 residues. Germline-derived CDR1 and CDR2 are MNHNS and SASEGT. Germline trimming cut 6 bases from V and 7 bases from J; bases unmatched to any gene: 18. The CDR3 DNA reads as TGTGCCAGCAGCGTGAAGACCCGGGACTACTCGAGAGAGCAGTACTTC. The encoded protein is CASSVKTRDYSREQYF.